The next 19 T cell receptor beta chains were all read from a single sample in a study of cytomegalovirus exposure and HLA in healthy donors. 60 Vbeta and 13 Jbeta primers were used in PCR. Using immunoSEQ multiplex PCR, the repertoire was profiled, and TCRdb retains in-frame clones only, with some absent. Among around 250,000 clones listed, around 81% were seen once. The sequenced sample consisted of PBMCs. Receptor source: a woman in her fifties or sixties in good health and CMV-seropositive.

The gene calls are TRBV10-3 and TRBJ1-2, with D possibly matching TRBD1 (5 bases). The CDR3 length is 13 residues. V lost 10 bases to trimming and J lost 6 bases, with 18 bases between them. Germline CDR1 reads ENHRY; CDR2 reads SYGVKD. CDR3 sequence (DNA): TGTGCCACCACACAGGATTATAAGAATGGCTACACCTTC. It specifies CATTQDYKNGYTF.

The chain employs TRBV11-2 and TRBJ2-7; weak D call: TRBD2 (6 bases). The germline gives CDR1 SGHAT, CDR2 FQNNGV. Between the trimmed V and J ends, which lost 2 bases and 4 bases, there was a span of 24 bases. The CDR3 spans 18 residues. CDR3 nucleotides: TGTGCCAGCAGCTTACCGGGTTGGGCTAGCGCCACCATATACGAGCAGTACTTC. Encoded protein: CASSLPGWASATIYEQYF.

This chain connects TRBV28 to TRBJ1-4; 8 positions match TRBD1. Trimming at V came to 5 bases and at J to 6 bases, leaving 8 bases not matched to a gene. The CDR3 length is 15 residues. From germline, CDR1 is MDHEN and CDR2 SYDVKM. Here the CDR3 DNA reads TGTGCCAGCAGTCACGGACAGGGTGGTTATGAAAAACTGTTTTTT. Its protein is CASSHGQGGYEKLFF.

The V and J genes are TRBV7-9 and TRBJ2-7, with 7 nucleotides matching TRBD2. V shed 1 base, J shed 3 bases, and the junction held 9 bases outside the gene matches. Germline assignment: CDR1 SEHNR and CDR2 FQNEAQ (reference sequence). CDR3 length: 16 amino acids. CDR3 coding DNA: TGTGCCAGCAGCTTAGGGGCCAGGGCGGGGGTCTACGAGCAGTACTTC. This encodes CASSLGARAGVYEQYF. Combining the CDR3 with reference TRBV7-9 and TRBJ2-7 gives the whole variable domain DTGVSQNPRHKITKRGQNVTFRCDPISEHNRLYWYRQTLGQGPEFLTYFQNEAQLEKSRLLSDRFSAERPKGSFSTLEIQRTEQGDSAMYLCASSLGARAGVYEQYFGPGTRLTVT.

This clone is a singleton in its sample. The chain combines TRBV15 with TRBJ2-7, with no clear D. Trimming removed 4 bases at V and 4 bases at J, with 8 bases between. Germline-derived CDR1 and CDR2 are LNHNV and YYDKDF (reference sequence). This CDR3 spans 12 amino acids. Here the CDR3 reads CATSTGLYEQYF. The CDR3 nucleotides read TGTGCCACCAGCACCGGGTTATACGAGCAGTACTTC.

This clone was observed a single time. The CDR3 DNA sequence: TGTGCCACCAGGGGAGATTACGACTACGAGCAGTACTTC. This codes for CATRGDYDYEQYF. The chain carries TRBV15 and TRBJ2-7, with a possible D match to TRBD2 (5 bases). The V gene lost 6 bases and the J gene lost 3 bases, with 12 bases spanning the gap. Germline CDR1 and CDR2: LNHNV and YYDKDF (reference sequence). The CDR3 has 13 residues. The full variable domain, completed using reference TRBV15 and TRBJ2-7, is DAMVIQNPRYQVTQFGKPVTLSCSQTLNHNVMYWYQQKSSQAPKLLFHYYDKDFNNEADTPDNFQSRRPNTSFCFLDIRSPGLGDTAMYLCATRGDYDYEQYFGPGTRLTVT.

V and J are TRBV5-1 and TRBJ2-7, with 7 bases identical to TRBD1. Germline loops: CDR1 SGHRS, CDR2 YFSETQ. This CDR3 contains 14 residues. The J segment lost 1 base and the V segment lost 7 bases, leaving 8 bases of the junction unmatched. CDR3 nucleotide sequence: TGCGCCAGCCGTCCCTCGGGACAGTCCTACGAGCAGTACTTC. It codes for CASRPSGQSYEQYF. The complete variable domain, with remaining parts taken from reference TRBV5-1 and TRBJ2-7, reads KAGVTQTPRYLIKTRGQQVTLSCSPISGHRSVSWYQQTPGQGLQFLFEYFSETQRNKGNFPGRFSGRQFSNSRSEMNVSTLELGDSALYLCASRPSGQSYEQYFGPGTRLTVT.

The genes are TRBV2 and TRBJ1-2; 11 positions match TRBD1. The V and J ends lost 5 bases and 3 bases, in that order; junction bases with no gene match: 2. Germline V gene data show CDR1 as SNHLY and CDR2 as FYNNEI. This CDR3 spans 14 amino acids. CDR3 sequence: CASSPGQGDYGYTF. DNA for the CDR3: TGTGCCAGCAGTCCGGGACAGGGGGACTATGGCTACACCTTC.

A few counts support this clone. This rearrangement joins TRBV30 to TRBJ1-1, with TRBD1 as a possible D gene (5 bases). The CDR3 consists of 12 residues. Trimming pared 7 bases from V and 2 bases from J, leaving 11 bases between. Germline V gene lookup returns CDR1 GTSNPN and CDR2 SVGIG (reference sequence). The CDR3 loop is CASAGGNTEAFF. The DNA of the CDR3 is TGTGCCTCCGCGGGGGGAAACACTGAAGCTTTCTTT.

The V gene is TRBV19, the J gene TRBJ2-7, with 9 nucleotides matching TRBD1. Germline V gives CDR1 LNHDA, CDR2 SQIVND (reference sequence). This CDR3 contains 14 residues. The ends lost 7 bases at V and 6 bases at J; junction bases unmatched: 10. The CDR3 loop is CASKATGGRAEQYF. CDR3 nucleotide sequence: TGTGCCAGTAAGGCGACAGGGGGACGGGCCGAGCAGTACTTC.

The chain combines TRBV2 with TRBJ1-1, with 10 bases identical to TRBD1. CDR3 length: 13 residues. The V gene's germline CDR1 is SNHLY and CDR2 FYNNEI. After removal of 8 bases from V and 5 bases from J, the junction contained 5 bases not matched to a gene. CDR3 nucleotide sequence: TGTGCCAGCGGCCGGGACAGGGGAACTGAAGCTTTCTTT. This translates into CASGRDRGTEAFF.

The chain employs TRBV11-2 and TRBJ2-3; D call uncertain. The V end was cut by 3 bases, the J end by 0 bases, with 7 bases between. Germline lookup yields CDR1 SGHAT and CDR2 FQNNGV. The CDR3 covers 14 residues. Here the CDR3 reads CASSLGPSTDTQYF. The CDR3 coding sequence is TGTGCCAGCAGCTTGGGCCCGAGCACAGATACGCAGTATTTT. Based on the CDR3 plus reference TRBV11-2 and TRBJ2-3, the full variable domain is EAGVAQSPRYKIIEKRQSVAFWCNPISGHATLYWYQQILGQGPKLLIQFQNNGVVDDSQLPKDRFSAERLKGVDSTLKIQPAKLEDSAVYLCASSLGPSTDTQYFGPGTRLTVL.

V gene TRBV30 combines with J gene TRBJ1-6, with 7 bases fitting TRBD1. The CDR3 contains 14 residues. Germline V gene sequence: CDR1 GTSNPN, CDR2 SVGIG (reference sequence). V shed 4 bases and J 14 bases; nucleotides not matched to a gene: 14. Here the CDR3 reads CAWKVGTASPSLHF. As DNA, the CDR3 is TGTGCCTGGAAGGTTGGGACAGCCTCCCCCTCCCTCCACTTT.

This chain connects TRBV6-5 to TRBJ1-3, with no clear D. In germline, CDR1 is MNHEY, CDR2 SVGAGI. Deletions cut 2 bases from V and 4 bases from J, with 6 bases between. CDR3 length: 13 amino acids. The CDR3, as DNA: TGTGCCAGCAGTTACGGCCGAGGAAACACCATATATTTT. Protein product: CASSYGRGNTIYF.

The gene calls are TRBV4-1 and TRBJ2-7; 9 bases agree with TRBD2. The germline V gene encodes CDR1 MGHRA and CDR2 YSYEKL. The CDR3 runs 17 residues. The J segment lost 4 bases and the V segment lost 5 bases, leaving 15 bases of the junction unmatched. CDR3 nucleotides: TGCGCCAGCAGCTATTTGGCGTCGGCTAGCGGGAATTACGAGCAGTACTTC. Amino acids: CASSYLASASGNYEQYF.

The chain links TRBV30 to TRBJ1-2, with D unresolved. The CDR3 runs 11 residues. Germline values: CDR1 GTSNPN, CDR2 SVGIG (reference sequence). The germline V and J ends were trimmed by 4 bases and 1 base, with 4 bases remaining between them. The CDR3 coding sequence is TGTGCCTGGACCAGTAACTATGGCTACACCTTC. Protein: CAWTSNYGYTF.

The chain recombines TRBV7-2 with TRBJ1-2; the match to TRBD1 covers 9 bases. CDR1 is SGHTA, CDR2 FQGNSA, per germline. The CDR3 length is 14 residues. J was trimmed by 7 bases and V by 5 bases; bases with no gene match: 8. The CDR3 nucleotides read TGTGCCAGCAGCAGCCCGACAGGGGGTGGTGGCTACACCTTC. Translated, it gives CASSSPTGGGGYTF. The full variable domain, its missing parts supplied by reference TRBV7-2 and TRBJ1-2, is GAGVSQSPSNKVTEKGKDVELRCDPISGHTALYWYRQSLGQGLEFLIYFQGNSAPDKSGLPSDRFSAERTGGSVSTLTIQRTQQEDSAVYLCASSSPTGGGGYTFGSGTRLTVV.

V and J are TRBV7-3 and TRBJ1-2, with TRBD1 matching 7 bases. This CDR3 has 14 amino acids. V shed 5 bases and J 8 bases; nucleotides not matched to a gene: 11. Germline V gene lookup returns CDR1 SGHTA and CDR2 FQGTGA. CDR3 residues: CASSPHRDSPGYTF. The CDR3 nucleotides read TGTGCCAGCAGCCCTCACCGGGACAGCCCCGGCTACACCTTC.

The CDR3: CASSSDRGPHYNEQFF. CDR3 DNA: TGTGCCAGCAGCTCGGACAGGGGGCCCCATTACAATGAGCAGTTCTTC. The chain uses TRBV7-2 and TRBJ2-1; TRBD1 agrees at 11 bases. Germline assignment: CDR1 SGHTA and CDR2 FQGNSA. CDR3 length: 16 amino acids. V shed 4 bases and J 4 bases; nucleotides not matched to a gene: 6.